This entry concerns a single T cell receptor beta chain. These data come from a study of blood T cell repertoires in COVID-19. The J segment lost 2 bases and the V segment lost 5 bases, leaving 8 bases of the junction unmatched. This CDR3 has 16 residues. The germline V gene encodes CDR1 SGHNT and CDR2 YENEEA. The table came from immunoSEQ multiplex PCR; TCRdb's copy has only in-frame clones and leaves some out. The data hold about 55,000 clones, with roughly 85% observed a single time. Sequencing input: peripheral blood. The chain carries TRBV11-3 and TRBJ2-3, with 9 bases that match TRBD2. This TCR was sampled from a human donor in a cohort sampled during active COVID-19. The CDR3 reads CASSRGTSRATDTQYF. CDR3 DNA sequence: TGTGCCAGCAGCAGAGGGACTAGCAGGGCCACAGATACGCAGTATTTT.